This T cell receptor beta chain was sequenced for a study of T cell repertoires in cytomegalovirus infection. Overall study context: It can be stated that public TCR beta signatures indicated CMV infection as well as a matching HLA type.

CDR3 length: 14 amino acids. V was clipped by 3 bases and J by 7 bases, with 13 bases between them. Broader study findings: Ex vivo, HLA-C-restricted CMV-specific TCR beta clonotypes prevailed over the rest of the response.

Each CDR3 protein is one row after TCRdb ran MiXCR on the reads. The sample includes approximately 320,000 distinct CDR3 sequences, 8% to 9.5% seen only once; the top ten take around 4.5%. This clonotype was counted only a few times. Its target is unknown. This clonotype was obtained from a human donor in good health (CMV status not recorded). Some clones in this sample may be carry-over from other donors' samples. V and J are TRBV12-3 or TRBV12-4 and TRBJ2-4; D may be TRBD1 or TRBD2 (5 bases each). Specimen: PBMCs. This CDR3 reads CASSFAGAENIQYF. The CDR3 nucleotides read TGTGCCAGCAGTTTTGCCGGGGCGGAGAACATTCAGTACTTC.